The T cell receptor (beta chain) under discussion was sequenced for a study of blood T cell repertoires in COVID-19. Whole-study context: The analysed material was cDNA or gDNA that came from T cells, B-cell-depleted T cells, or PBMCs.

CDR3 length: 13 amino acids. Germline V gene lookup returns CDR1 SGHRS and CDR2 YFSETQ. Between the trimmed V and J ends, which lost 2 bases and 5 bases, there was a span of 10 bases. Per the study methods: Estimated nucleated cell counts came from reference gene primer amplification. Only in-frame clones appear in the TCRdb table, and some are missing; sequencing was by immunoSEQ multiplex PCR. Clone size and the V and J calls come from that table; the DNA yielded D and trimming. The sample has some 200,000 clones; more than 75% are singletons. The sequenced sample was peripheral blood. V usage is TRBV5-1 and J usage is TRBJ1-1; tentative D call: TRBD1 (5 bases). The source is a man aged 50 to 59 with acute or convalescent COVID-19. CDR3 in DNA: TGCGCCAGCAGCTTTTTAGGGGCAACTGAAGCTTTCTTT. Residues: CASSFLGATEAFF.